The clone carrying this TCR beta chain was detected a few times. Its antigen is not identified. The data are from a study of T cells in Graves' hyperthyroidism and ophthalmopathy. About the research overall: Staff took peripheral blood when the initial diagnosis was made, before any treatment began.

Study outcomes and limitations: Among clonotypes expanded in thyroid above 0.001, most were also found in blood. Stable hyperthyroidism and ophthalmopathy were separated using 13 V-J signatures.

V was shortened by 2 bases and J by 4 bases, with 12 bases between the two germline ends. CDR1 and CDR2 from the germline V gene are LNHDA and SQIVND (reference sequence). This CDR3 spans 15 amino acids. Amplified TCR beta CDR3 regions came from RNA transcripts. With the HTBI primer set, the TCR CDR3 went through a first round of RT-PCR. TCRdb re-called the multiplex PCR reads with MiXCR, one entry per CDR3 protein. The sample shows about 580,000 distinct CDR3 sequences, approximately 15% of them seen only once. The sample, blood from the first hyperthyroidism diagnosis, precedes any ophthalmopathy symptoms.

The sample was blood. The V call is TRBV19, the J call TRBJ1-3; no clear D. The receptor comes from a woman aged 25 to 39 with Graves' hyperthyroidism that later progressed to Graves' ophthalmopathy. This chain's CDR3 is CASSIMIGIGNTIYF. CDR3 sequence (DNA): TGTGCCAGTAGTATAATGATCGGGATCGGAAACACCATATATTTT.